These 7 T cell receptor beta chains originate from one sample sequenced in a study of immune cell composition in non-small cell lung cancer. Some clones are missing from TCRdb's copy, which holds only in-frame ones; the method was immunoSEQ multiplex PCR. The table records about 4,000 clones, about 70% of them present only once. Sequenced: lung tumor tissue. The receptor set was obtained from a human donor with non-small cell lung cancer.

This clone was detected only a few times. This chain uses TRBV5-5 with TRBJ2-5; 10 positions match TRBD2. The CDR3 sequence is 16 residues long. V shed 2 bases and J 3 bases; nucleotides not matched to a gene: 7. The germline V gene has CDR1 SGHKS and CDR2 YYEKEE (reference sequence). The CDR3 DNA is TGTGCCAGCAGCTTCGGTGCTAGCGGGGGCGAAGAGACCCAGTACTTC. Protein product: CASSFGASGGEETQYF.

In this sample, this clone turned up a few times. The CDR3 DNA sequence: TGTGCCAGCAGCCCCTCGCAGGCTCAAGTGAACACTGAAGCTTTCTTT. Protein sequence: CASSPSQAQVNTEAFF. The chain employs TRBV9 and TRBJ1-1, with D uncertain. The CDR3 is 16 residues long. The germline V gene encodes CDR1 SGDLS and CDR2 YYNGEE. Trimming stripped 4 bases from V and 0 bases from J, with 16 bases between.

The V call is TRBV7-2, the J call TRBJ1-5; D not certain. The CDR3 totals 16 residues. Germline V gene sequence: CDR1 SGHTA, CDR2 FQGNSA. Deletions cut 2 bases from V and 2 bases from J, with 13 bases between. CDR3 loop: CASSLYNSDGNQPQHF. The CDR3 region has the DNA TGTGCCAGCAGCTTATATAACAGCGACGGCAATCAGCCCCAGCATTTT. Variable domain in full (rest from reference TRBV7-2 and TRBJ1-5): GAGVSQSPSNKVTEKGKDVELRCDPISGHTALYWYRQSLGQGLEFLIYFQGNSAPDKSGLPSDRFSAERTGGSVSTLTIQRTQQEDSAVYLCASSLYNSDGNQPQHFGDGTRLSIL.

In DNA form, the CDR3 reads TGTGCCAGCAGCTTAATGGGGACAGGTGGCGAGCAGTACTTC. Translation: CASSLMGTGGEQYF. The V gene is TRBV7-3, the J gene TRBJ2-7, with 8 bases identical to TRBD1. The CDR3 length is 14 residues. The V gene's germline CDR1 is SGHTA and CDR2 FQGTGA. Trimming took 1 base from V and 6 from J; bases not matched to a gene: 5.

This clone was detected once. This chain links TRBV7-9 with TRBJ2-6; unclear D gene. V lost 3 bases and J lost 0, with 6 bases in between. Germline V gene lookup returns CDR1 SEHNR and CDR2 FQNEAQ (reference sequence). This CDR3 is 15 amino acids long. The DNA of the CDR3 is TGTGCCAGCAGCTTGAAAGTCTCTGGGGCCAACGTCCTGACTTTC. Protein product: CASSLKVSGANVLTF. Using reference TRBV7-9 and TRBJ2-6 for the parts outside the CDR3, the full variable domain is DTGVSQNPRHKITKRGQNVTFRCDPISEHNRLYWYRQTLGQGPEFLTYFQNEAQLEKSRLLSDRFSAERPKGSFSTLEIQRTEQGDSAMYLCASSLKVSGANVLTFGAGSRLTVL.

V and J are TRBV30 and TRBJ2-7; 7 positions match TRBD1. Germline assignment: CDR1 GTSNPN and CDR2 SVGIG (reference sequence). The junction had 9 bases not matched to a gene; V was cut back by 1 base and J by 6 bases. The CDR3 totals 14 residues. The CDR3 sequence is CAWSARDRRVEQYF. The CDR3 DNA follows: TGTGCCTGGAGTGCCCGGGACAGACGGGTCGAGCAGTACTTC.

A note on this clone: This CDR3 is missing its conserved last phenylalanine or tryptophan, likely due to a read error. This sequence joins TRBV6-5 and TRBJ1-3; TRBD1 might be the D (5 bases). Trimming removed 0 bases from V and 2 bases from J, with 8 bases in between. CDR1 is MNHEY, CDR2 SVGAGI, per germline. The CDR3 has 15 amino acids. This CDR3 is CASSYSQDPGNTIYV. The CDR3, as DNA: TGTGCCAGCAGTTACTCACAGGATCCTGGAAACACCATATATGTT.